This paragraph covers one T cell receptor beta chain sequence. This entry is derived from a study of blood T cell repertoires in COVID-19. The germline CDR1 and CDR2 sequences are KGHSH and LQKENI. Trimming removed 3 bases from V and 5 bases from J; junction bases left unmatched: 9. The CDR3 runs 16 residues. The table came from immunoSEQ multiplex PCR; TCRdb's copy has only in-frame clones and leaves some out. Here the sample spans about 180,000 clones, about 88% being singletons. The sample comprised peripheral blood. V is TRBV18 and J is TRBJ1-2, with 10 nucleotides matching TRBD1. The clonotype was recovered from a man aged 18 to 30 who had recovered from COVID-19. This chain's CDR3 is CASSPAGTGDLYGYTF. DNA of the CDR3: TGTGCCAGCTCACCCGCCGGGACAGGGGATTTATATGGCTACACCTTC.